This section outlines one T cell receptor beta chain sequence together with its context. Its antigen remains unidentified. This entry belongs to a study of OX40 agonist ivuxolimab in advanced cancers. Study details: Patients received the agonistic anti-OX40 (CD134) antibody ivuxolimab. Patients undergoing dose escalation presented with hepatocellular carcinoma, melanoma, renal cell or head and neck cancer.

Sequencing used immunoSEQ multiplex PCR; TCRdb keeps in-frame clones, though not all of them. The sample includes around 63,000 clones, more than 70% of them seen just once. Patients had blood sampled at baseline and again on cycle 4 day 1 and cycle 7 day 1. Findings and caveats of the study: Clonal expansion by week 6 occurred in CD4+ and CD8+ blood T cells (at 0.1 to 3.0 mg/kg).

Trimming took 5 bases from V and 3 from J, leaving 11 bases between them. Germline V gives CDR1 SQVTM, CDR2 ANQGSEA. CDR3 length equals 12 residues. The chain carries TRBV29-1 and TRBJ2-7; D is unclear. The material sequenced was CD4+ or CD8+ T cells sorted from blood, taken in a trial of the OX40 agonist ivuxolimab. This TCR derives from an adult with an advanced solid tumor such as melanoma, head and neck, liver or kidney cancer. This CDR3 reads CSVRWTSYEQYF. For the CDR3, the DNA is TGCAGCGTTCGATGGACCAGCTACGAGCAGTACTTC.